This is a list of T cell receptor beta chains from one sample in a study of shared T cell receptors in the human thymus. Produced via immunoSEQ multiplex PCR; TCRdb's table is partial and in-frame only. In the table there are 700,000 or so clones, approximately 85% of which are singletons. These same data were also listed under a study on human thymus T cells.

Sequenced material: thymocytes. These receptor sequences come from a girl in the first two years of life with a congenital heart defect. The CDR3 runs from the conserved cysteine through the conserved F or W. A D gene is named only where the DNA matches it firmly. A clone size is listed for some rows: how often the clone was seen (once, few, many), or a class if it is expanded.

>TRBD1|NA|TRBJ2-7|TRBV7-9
CASSSSTGVGGYEQYF
TGTGCCAGCAGCTCCAGCACAGGGGTAGGTGGCTACGAGCAGTACTTC
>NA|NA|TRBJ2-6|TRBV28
CASSLTDSGANVLTF
TGTGCCAGCAGCCTGACAGACTCTGGGGCCAACGTCCTGACTTTC
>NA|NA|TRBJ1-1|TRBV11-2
CASSLSQGAEAFF
TGTGCCAGCAGCTTAAGTCAGGGCGCTGAAGCTTTCTTT
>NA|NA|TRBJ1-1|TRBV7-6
CASSFPGEGEAFF
TGTGCCAGCAGCTTTCCAGGGGAGGGCGAAGCTTTCTTT
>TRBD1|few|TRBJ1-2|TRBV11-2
CASSLAPQASGQGCGYTF
TGTGCCAGCAGCTTAGCACCCCAAGCCTCGGGACAGGGATGTGGCTACACCTTC
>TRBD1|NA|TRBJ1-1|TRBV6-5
CASSRGVKNTEAFF
TGTGCCAGCAGCAGGGGGGTGAAGAACACTGAAGCTTTCTTT
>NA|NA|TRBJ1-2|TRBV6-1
CASSGLRNNREGGNYGYTF
TGTGCCAGCAGTGGACTCAGGAATAATCGGGAGGGTGGCAACTATGGCTACACCTTC
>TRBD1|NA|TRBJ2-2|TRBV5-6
CASSSTRDRGSRNTGELFF
TGTGCCAGCAGCTCAACACGGGACAGGGGGTCACGTAACACCGGGGAGCTGTTTTTT
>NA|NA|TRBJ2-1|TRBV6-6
CASSSPSSYNEQFF
TGTGCCAGCAGTTCCCCGAGCTCCTACAATGAGCAGTTCTTC
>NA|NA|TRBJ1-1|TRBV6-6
CASSYRGGQHNTEAFF
TGTGCCAGCAGTTACCGAGGAGGACAGCATAACACTGAAGCTTTCTTT
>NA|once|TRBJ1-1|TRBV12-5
CASGLAQGGGTEAFF
TGTGCTAGTGGTTTGGCCCAGGGAGGGGGCACTGAAGCTTTCTTT
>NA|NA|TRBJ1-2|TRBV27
CAGSLSGDGYTF
TGTGCCGGCAGTTTGAGCGGGGATGGCTACACCTTC
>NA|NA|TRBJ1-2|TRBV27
CASSWRPVKTVGYTF
TGTGCCAGCAGTTGGAGGCCCGTAAAGACTGTCGGCTACACCTTC
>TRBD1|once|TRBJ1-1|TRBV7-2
CASSVGQHGENTEAFF
TGTGCCAGCAGCGTGGGACAGCACGGGGAGAACACTGAAGCTTTCTTT
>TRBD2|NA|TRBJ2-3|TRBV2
CASSMNFRLAGASISTDTQYF
TGTGCCAGCAGTATGAACTTCCGGCTAGCGGGGGCAAGCATTAGCACAGATACGCAGTATTTT
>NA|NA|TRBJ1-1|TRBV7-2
CASSLAMSGDMNTEAFF
TGTGCCAGCAGCTTAGCAATGTCAGGGGACATGAACACTGAAGCTTTCTTT
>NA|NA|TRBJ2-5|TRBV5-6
CASSFWRGQETQYF
TGTGCCAGCAGCTTTTGGCGAGGACAAGAGACCCAGTACTTC
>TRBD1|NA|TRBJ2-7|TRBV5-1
CASSSAGTGAYEQYF
TGCGCCAGCAGCTCGGCGGGGACAGGGGCCTACGAGCAGTACTTC
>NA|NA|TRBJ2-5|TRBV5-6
CASSLVSRRETQYF
TGTGCCAGCAGCTTGGTCTCCAGGAGGGAGACCCAGTACTTC
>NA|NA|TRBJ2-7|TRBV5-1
CASSSPFYEQYF
TGCGCCAGCAGCTCCCCATTCTACGAGCAGTACTTC
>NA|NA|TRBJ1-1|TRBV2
CASHRRSNTEAFF
TGTGCCAGCCACAGGAGATCGAACACTGAAGCTTTCTTT
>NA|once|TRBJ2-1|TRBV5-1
CASSLGRGDYNEQFF
TGCGCCAGCAGCTTAGGCAGGGGAGACTACAATGAGCAGTTCTTC
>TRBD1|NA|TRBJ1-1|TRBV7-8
CASSLKGGGAKENTEAFF
TGTGCCAGCAGCTTGAAAGGAGGGGGCGCGAAGGAGAACACTGAAGCTTTCTTT
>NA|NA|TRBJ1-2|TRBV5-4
CASSLTERNYGYTF
TGTGCCAGCAGCTTGACGGAGCGTAACTATGGCTACACCTTC
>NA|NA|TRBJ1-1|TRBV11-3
CASSSAGHTEAFF
TGTGCCAGCAGCTCAGCAGGGCACACTGAAGCTTTCTTT
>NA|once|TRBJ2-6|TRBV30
CAWSAPGAGANVLTF
TGTGCCTGGAGTGCCCCAGGGGCTGGGGCCAACGTCCTGACTTTC
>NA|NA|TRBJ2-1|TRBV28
CASSHDRGGGSYNEQFF
TGTGCCAGCAGTCACGACAGAGGGGGGGGCTCCTACAATGAGCAGTTCTTC
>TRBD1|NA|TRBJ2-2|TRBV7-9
CASSIKGQGTNTGELFF
TGTGCCAGCAGCATCAAGGGACAGGGGACAAACACCGGGGAGCTGTTTTTT
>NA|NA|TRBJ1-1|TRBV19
CASSLSNTEAFF
TGTGCCAGTAGTCTCTCGAACACTGAAGCTTTCTTT
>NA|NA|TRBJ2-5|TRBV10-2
CASKEASDQETQYF
TGCGCCAGCAAAGAAGCTAGCGATCAAGAGACCCAGTACTTC
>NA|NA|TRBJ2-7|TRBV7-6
CASSLEAGVYEQYF
TGTGCCAGCAGCCTAGAGGCAGGGGTGTACGAGCAGTACTTC
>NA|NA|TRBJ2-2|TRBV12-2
CASRPIGPGTSGGANGELFF
TGTGCAAGTCGCCCAATCGGTCCCGGGACTAGCGGGGGGGCGAACGGGGAGCTGTTTTTT
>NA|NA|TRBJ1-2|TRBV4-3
CASSHLQGNYGYTF
TGCGCCAGCAGCCATCTCCAGGGCAACTATGGCTACACCTTC
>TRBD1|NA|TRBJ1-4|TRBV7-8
CASSLPGGPNEKLFF
TGTGCCAGCAGCTTACCAGGGGGACCGAATGAAAAACTGTTTTTT
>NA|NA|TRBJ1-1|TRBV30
CAWSVWGLNTEAFF
TGTGCCTGGAGTGTATGGGGCCTGAACACTGAAGCTTTCTTT
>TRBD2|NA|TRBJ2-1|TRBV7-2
CASSQGTSGPTYNEQFF
TGTGCCAGCAGCCAAGGGACTAGCGGGCCCACCTACAATGAGCAGTTCTTC
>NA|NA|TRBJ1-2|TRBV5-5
CASSLPVGTFPNYGYTF
TGTGCCAGCAGCTTGCCTGTGGGGACATTTCCTAACTATGGCTACACCTTC
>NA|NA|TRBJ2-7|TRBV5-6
CASSSDITQGYEQYF
TGTGCCAGCAGCTCGGACATAACCCAGGGGTACGAGCAGTACTTC
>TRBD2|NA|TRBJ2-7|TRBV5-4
CASSLDSGGFYEQYF
TGTGCCAGCAGCTTGGATAGCGGGGGATTCTACGAGCAGTACTTC
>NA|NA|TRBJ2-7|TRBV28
CASALPRGVNYEQYF
TGTGCCAGCGCCCTACCACGGGGAGTAAACTACGAGCAGTACTTC
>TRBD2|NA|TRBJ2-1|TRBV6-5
CASSSCSGGLYNEQFF
TGTGCCAGCAGTTCTTGTAGCGGGGGCCTGTACAATGAGCAGTTCTTC
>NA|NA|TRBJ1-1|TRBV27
CASRQTQMNTEAFF
TGTGCCAGCAGGCAGACACAAATGAACACTGAAGCTTTCTTT
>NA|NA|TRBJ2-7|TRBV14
CASSLTPLHEQYF
TGTGCCAGCAGCCTAACTCCTTTGCACGAGCAGTACTTC
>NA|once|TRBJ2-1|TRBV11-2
CASSLPTGSYNEQFF
TGTGCCAGCAGCTTACCGACAGGCTCCTACAATGAGCAGTTCTTC
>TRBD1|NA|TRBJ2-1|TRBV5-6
CASSLITGQHNEQFF
TGTGCCAGCAGCTTGATTACGGGACAGCACAATGAGCAGTTCTTC
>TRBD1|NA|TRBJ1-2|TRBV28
CASRDRIYGYTF
TGTGCCAGCCGGGACAGAATCTATGGCTACACCTTC
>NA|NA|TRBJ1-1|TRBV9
CASSVVAGVNTEAFF
TGTGCCAGCAGCGTAGTTGCGGGGGTGAACACTGAAGCTTTCTTT
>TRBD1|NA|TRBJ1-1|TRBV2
CASSDCPPWTGSNTEAFF
TGTGCCAGCAGCGATTGCCCTCCATGGACAGGGTCGAACACTGAAGCTTTCTTT
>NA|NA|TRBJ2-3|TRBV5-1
CASSLDRNEDTQYF
TGCGCCAGCAGCTTGGACAGGAACGAAGATACGCAGTATTTT
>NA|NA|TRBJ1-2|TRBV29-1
CSVEGRTYGYTF
TGCAGCGTTGAAGGCAGAACCTATGGCTACACCTTC